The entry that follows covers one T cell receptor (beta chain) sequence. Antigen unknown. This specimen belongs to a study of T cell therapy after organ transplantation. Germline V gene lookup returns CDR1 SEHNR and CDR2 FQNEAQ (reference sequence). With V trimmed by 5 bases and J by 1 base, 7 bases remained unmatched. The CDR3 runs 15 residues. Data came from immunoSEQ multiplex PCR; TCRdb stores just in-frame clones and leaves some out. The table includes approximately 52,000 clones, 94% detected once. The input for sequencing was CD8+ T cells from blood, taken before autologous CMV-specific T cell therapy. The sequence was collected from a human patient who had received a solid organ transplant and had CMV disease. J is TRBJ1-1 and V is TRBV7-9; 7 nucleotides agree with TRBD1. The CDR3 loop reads CASSLRDSSNTEAFF. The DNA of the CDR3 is TGTGCCAGCAGCCTACGGGACAGTTCGAACACTGAAGCTTTCTTT.